The 32 T cell receptor beta chains listed next were all sequenced from one sample in a study of cytomegalovirus exposure and HLA in healthy donors. PCR used 60 Vbeta primers and 13 Jbeta primers. The method was immunoSEQ multiplex PCR; TCRdb's version includes in-frame clones alone and lacks a portion of them. Of 70,000 to 95,000 clones detected, approximately 80% appear once; the ten largest clones hold approximately 2%. Sample: PBMCs. All receptors come from a young man in good health and CMV-seronegative.

This chain's CDR3 is CASSGKAGGLNTQYF. In DNA form, the CDR3 reads TGTGCCAGCTCCGGTAAGGCGGGGGGCCTTAATACGCAGTATTTT. The chain joins TRBV18 to TRBJ2-3; 8 bases align to TRBD2. This CDR3 region has 15 residues. Germline values: CDR1 KGHSH, CDR2 LQKENI. Trimming took 6 bases from V and 7 from J; bases not matched to a gene: 12.

CDR3 protein: CASSTDRDMNTEAFF. CDR3 nucleotides: TGTGCCAGCAGCACCGACAGGGATATGAACACTGAAGCTTTCTTT. The genes are TRBV5-4 and TRBJ1-1, with TRBD1 matching 7 bases. Looked up from germline, CDR1 is SGHNT and CDR2 is YYREEE (reference sequence). V shed 4 bases, J shed 0 bases, and the junction held 6 bases outside the gene matches. CDR3 size: 15 residues. Drawing the rest from reference TRBV5-4 and TRBJ1-1, the complete variable domain is ETGVTQSPTHLIKTRGQQVTLRCSSQSGHNTVSWYQQALGQGPQFIFQYYREEENGRGNFPPRFSGLQFPNYSSELNVNALELDDSALYLCASSTDRDMNTEAFFGQGTRLTVV.

This clone was detected once. The chain carries TRBV7-8 and TRBJ2-7; possibly TRBD2 for D (5 bases). This CDR3 has 15 residues. Deletions cut 2 bases from V and 0 bases from J, with 11 bases between. CDR1 is SGHVS and CDR2 is FQNEAQ in the germline V gene. The CDR3 region is CASSLRGPNSYEQYF. CDR3 in DNA: TGTGCCAGCAGCTTACGCGGGCCCAACTCCTACGAGCAGTACTTC.

J is TRBJ1-5 and V is TRBV19; 7 positions agree with TRBD1. Germline CDR1 is LNHDA and CDR2 is SQIVND (reference sequence). The CDR3 is made up of 13 amino acids. Trimming took 3 bases from V and 6 from J; bases not matched to a gene: 2. CDR3 protein: CASSMTGSQPQHF. The DNA of the CDR3 is TGTGCCAGTAGTATGACAGGGTCTCAGCCCCAGCATTTT.

The rearrangement links TRBV6-1 to TRBJ2-7, with TRBD2 matching 12 bases. The J segment lost 1 base and the V segment lost 5 bases, leaving 3 bases of the junction unmatched. The CDR3 is 15 amino acids. The germline gives CDR1 MNHNS, CDR2 SASEGT. The CDR3 sequence: CASSKTSGGSYEQYF. The CDR3 DNA sequence: TGTGCCAGCAGTAAGACTAGCGGGGGTTCCTACGAGCAGTACTTC.

This chain links TRBV28 with TRBJ1-2, with D perhaps TRBD1 (6 bases). The CDR3 has 14 amino acids. The ends were cut back, 4 bases at V and 7 bases at J, with 16 bases in the middle. Germline lookup yields CDR1 MDHEN and CDR2 SYDVKM. The CDR3 loop reads CASSSSRGGGGYTF. CDR3 nucleotides: TGTGCCAGCAGTTCCTCAAGGGGAGGGGGTGGCTACACCTTC.

The chain recombines TRBV18 with TRBJ2-7; TRBD2 matches at 8 bases. CDR1 is KGHSH and CDR2 is LQKENI in the germline V gene. The CDR3 is 14 residues long. V lost 3 bases and J lost 3; bases outside the gene matches: 4. CDR3 DNA sequence: TGTGCCAGCTCACCTAGCGGGGAGCTCTACGAGCAGTACTTC. Its protein product is CASSPSGELYEQYF.

The V call is TRBV6-5, the J call TRBJ1-3; D may be TRBD1 (6 bases). Germline-derived CDR1 and CDR2 are MNHEY and SVGAGI. Trimming pared 8 bases from V and 2 bases from J, leaving 10 bases between. The CDR3 runs 13 residues. The CDR3 region is CASQGQAGNTIYF. CDR3 nucleotides: TGTGCCAGCCAGGGGCAGGCTGGAAACACCATATATTTT.

The gene calls are TRBV9 and TRBJ2-5; D might be TRBD1 (5 bases). Germline loops: CDR1 SGDLS, CDR2 YYNGEE. The CDR3 has 15 residues. Trimming removed 4 bases from V and 4 bases from J, with 17 bases in between. The CDR3 region has the DNA TGTGCCAGCAGCTCGTCGTTGGGGCAGGGAGAGACCCAGTACTTC. Translating it yields CASSSSLGQGETQYF.

Of note for this clone: One end of the junction is discordant with germline, which a read error may explain. The chain is built from TRBV7-2 and TRBJ2-7; no reliable D call. Germline values: CDR1 SGHTA, CDR2 FQGNSA. This CDR3 comprises 13 residues. CDR3 in amino acids: CAGSLSNSYEQYF. CDR3 nucleotide sequence: TGTGCCGGCAGCTTATCGAACAGCTACGAGCAGTACTTC.

The V gene is TRBV27, the J gene TRBJ1-5; D not resolved. CDR3 length: 12 amino acids. Germline CDR1 and CDR2: MNHEY and SMNVEV (reference sequence). V was pared by 4 bases and J by 6 bases, with 7 bases between. CDR3 amino acids: CASSYGGQPQHF. In DNA, the CDR3 is TGTGCCAGCAGTTATGGAGGTCAGCCCCAGCATTTT.

The CDR3 DNA reads as TGTGCCAGTAGTACCCTAGCGGGGGGGCCAGGGAGGGGGACCCAGTACTTC. The encoded protein is CASSTLAGGPGRGTQYF. The chain is built from TRBV19 and TRBJ2-5; TRBD2 aligns across 12 bases. There are 17 residues in the CDR3. V lost 4 bases, J lost 7 bases, and 13 bases stayed unmatched. Germline V CDR1 and CDR2: LNHDA, SQIVND (reference sequence).

In DNA, the CDR3 is TGTGCCAGCAGCTTGGCCTCGACGGAGCCACCCCTCCACTTT. Translation: CASSLASTEPPLHF. The J gene is TRBJ1-6, the V gene TRBV5-6; D not certain. The CDR3 runs to 14 residues. Germline lookup yields CDR1 SGHDT and CDR2 YYEEEE. Trimming left V 0 bases short and J 11 bases short, with 12 bases between.

The rearrangement uses TRBV29-1 and TRBJ1-5; D gene uncertain. Germline loops: CDR1 SQVTM, CDR2 ANQGSEA. This CDR3 is built from 13 residues. Trimming pared 7 bases from V and 3 bases from J, leaving 13 bases between. The CDR3 DNA sequence: TGCAGCGCCCGGGTAAGCCTCAATCAGCCCCAGCATTTT. Translated, it gives CSARVSLNQPQHF.

The chain couples TRBV6-1 to TRBJ1-1; no definite D call. The germline V gene has CDR1 MNHNS and CDR2 SASEGT. V lost 4 bases to trimming and J lost 2 bases, with 2 bases between them. The CDR3 has 11 residues. The DNA of the CDR3 is TGTGCCAGCAGTGCAAACACTGAAGCTTTCTTT. The encoded protein is CASSANTEAFF.

This clone rates as medium-sized. The rearrangement uses TRBV19 and TRBJ2-1; D might be TRBD1 (5 bases). CDR1 is LNHDA, CDR2 SQIVND, per germline (reference sequence). Trimming removed 4 bases from V and 6 bases from J, with 16 bases in between. The CDR3 has 15 amino acids. The CDR3 nucleotides read TGTGCCAGTAGTAGAGACCAGGGAATCGGCAATGAGCAGTTCTTC. It encodes CASSRDQGIGNEQFF.

The chain has TRBV6-1 and TRBJ2-2; perhaps TRBD2 as D (7 bases). The CDR3 extends over 13 amino acids. Germline assignment: CDR1 MNHNS and CDR2 SASEGT. The CDR3, as DNA: TGTGCTGTGGGGGGGCTGAACACCGGGGAGCTGTTTTTT. Protein sequence: CAVGGLNTGELFF.

This clone showed up just a few times. Without the conserved terminal phenylalanine or tryptophan, this CDR3 likely stems from a read error. The DNA is left out, because the CDR3 cannot be placed on it with certainty; the CDR3 is given as TCRdb lists it. The chain has TRBV6-6 and TRBJ2-7; the table gives TRBD2 as D, unverified against the DNA. Germline values: CDR1 MNHNY, CDR2 SVGAGI (reference sequence). A total of 12 residues make up the CDR3, ends included. The CDR3 spells CASSAGGNPINL.

The rearrangement joins TRBV19 to TRBJ2-7; TRBD1 matches at 9 bases. The CDR3 totals 14 residues. Germline CDR1 and CDR2: LNHDA and SQIVND (reference sequence). V lost 6 bases to trimming and J lost 3 bases; unmatched junction nucleotides: 6. CDR3 region: CASRADRGNYEQYF. CDR3 nucleotides: TGTGCCAGTAGGGCCGACAGGGGGAACTACGAGCAGTACTTC.

The chain recombines TRBV25-1 with TRBJ2-3; tentatively, D is TRBD2 (7 bases). Germline CDR1 reads MGHDK; CDR2 reads SYGVNS. CDR3 size: 16 residues. V was pared by 0 bases and J by 1 base, with 11 bases between. CDR3 loop: CASSEYGGARTDTQYF. CDR3 DNA: TGTGCCAGCAGTGAATATGGGGGGGCCCGCACAGATACGCAGTATTTT.

A remark on this clone: Germline is not matched at one junction end, which may reflect a read error. Other DNA sequences within the sample encode an identical CDR3. J is TRBJ2-5 and V is TRBV7-2; D is unclear. This CDR3 spans 13 amino acids. The germline gives CDR1 SGHTA, CDR2 FQGNSA. The CDR3 here is CASSRDLEETQYF. DNA of the CDR3: TGCGCCAGCAGCCGCGACTTGGAAGAGACCCAGTACTTC.

V is TRBV19 and J is TRBJ1-5; a weak D match, TRBD1 (6 bases). This CDR3 contains 16 residues. Germline CDR1 reads LNHDA; CDR2 reads SQIVND (reference sequence). The V gene lost 1 base and the J gene lost 5 bases, with 15 bases spanning the gap. CDR3 residues: CASSIVGGAGYQPQHF. The CDR3 DNA sequence: TGTGCCAGTAGTATAGTCGGGGGGGCAGGGTATCAGCCCCAGCATTTT.

The CDR3 coding sequence is TGCGCCAGCAGCTTGGGTCGTTCGCTAGCGGGGCGAAACACCGGGGAGCTGTTTTTT. Translating gives CASSLGRSLAGRNTGELFF. This chain connects TRBV5-1 to TRBJ2-2; 9 bases fit TRBD2. The CDR3 contains 19 residues. CDR1 SGHRS and CDR2 YFSETQ come from the germline V gene. The junction had 11 bases not matched to a gene; V was cut back by 0 bases and J by 2 bases.

About this clone itself: Distinct nucleotide sequences in the sample also encode this CDR3. The gene calls are TRBV19 and TRBJ1-4; D not resolved. The germline gives CDR1 LNHDA, CDR2 SQIVND (reference sequence). V was trimmed by 9 bases and J by 5 bases, leaving 13 bases between them. There are 13 residues in the CDR3. CDR3 DNA: TGTGCCAGCAGTGGCCTGAGGAATGAAAAACTGTTTTTT. This translates into CASSGLRNEKLFF.

This clone came up once. The chain carries TRBV18 and TRBJ1-1; D may be TRBD1 (5 bases). The CDR3 spans 15 residues. V dropped 2 bases and J dropped 1 base, with 11 bases sitting between them. CDR1 and CDR2 from the germline V gene are KGHSH and LQKENI. The chain's CDR3 is CASSPGTGKNTEAFF. Written as DNA, the CDR3 is TGTGCCAGCTCACCAGGCACAGGAAAGAACACTGAAGCTTTCTTT. The full variable domain, rest sourced from reference TRBV18 and TRBJ1-1, is NAGVMQNPRHLVRRRGQEARLRCSPMKGHSHVYWYRQLPEEGLKFMVYLQKENIIDESGMPKERFSAEFPKEGPSILRIQQVVRGDSAAYFCASSPGTGKNTEAFFGQGTRLTVV.

The CDR3 DNA sequence: TGTGCCAGCAGGATCCTAGCGGGGGACAATGAGCAGTTCTTC. Translating it yields CASRILAGDNEQFF. This rearrangement joins TRBV28 to TRBJ2-1; 10 bases match TRBD2. The CDR3 runs 14 residues. Trimming at V came to 6 bases and at J to 5 bases, leaving 4 bases not matched to a gene. In germline, CDR1 is MDHEN, CDR2 SYDVKM.

The gene calls are TRBV25-1 and TRBJ1-4, with TRBD1 as a possible D gene (5 bases). Germline V gene sequence: CDR1 MGHDK, CDR2 SYGVNS. V lost 8 bases, J lost 4 bases, and 11 bases lay in between. This CDR3 contains 13 residues. CDR3 loop: CASSDRNNEKLFF. DNA for the CDR3: TGTGCCAGCTCCGACAGAAATAATGAAAAACTGTTTTTT.

This rearrangement joins TRBV7-6 to TRBJ1-5; D remains unclear. With 3 bases removed from V and 2 bases from J, the gap between germline ends came to 8 bases. CDR1 is SGHVS, CDR2 FNYEAQ, per germline. The CDR3 length is 14 residues. The DNA for the CDR3 is TGTGCCAGCAGCTTGGAGTTGGGCAATCAGCCCCAGCATTTT. This codes for CASSLELGNQPQHF.

The chain is built from TRBV6-1 and TRBJ2-2; the D is unclear. Between the trimmed V and J ends, which lost 0 bases and 1 base, there was a span of 6 bases. The V gene's germline CDR1 is MNHNS and CDR2 SASEGT. This CDR3 spans 15 amino acids. The CDR3 coding sequence is TGTGCCAGCAGTGAAGCGTCTATGAACACCGGGGAGCTGTTTTTT. It is translated as CASSEASMNTGELFF.

The chain recombines TRBV18 with TRBJ1-5; 9 positions agree with TRBD1. CDR1 and CDR2 (germline): KGHSH, LQKENI. The CDR3 runs 16 residues. Unmatched junction bases numbered 4, after V lost 4 bases and J lost 0 bases. This CDR3 reads CASSQGTGNSNQPQHF. The CDR3, as DNA: TGTGCCAGCTCACAAGGGACAGGGAATAGCAATCAGCCCCAGCATTTT.

This clone was counted between two and nine times. The junction does not match germline at one end; this may be a read error. The gene calls are TRBV7-7 and TRBJ2-3, with D unclear. Germline CDR1 and CDR2: SSHAT and FNYEAQ (reference sequence). The CDR3 has 14 amino acids. The chain's CDR3 is CASSLGGTTDTQYF. CDR3 bases: TGTGCTAGCAGCTTAGGCGGAACCACAGATACGCAGTATTTT.

The CDR3 protein is CASSIVGGEAKNIQYF. The CDR3 nucleotides are TGTGCCAGTAGTATAGTAGGGGGGGAAGCCAAAAACATTCAGTACTTC. The V gene is TRBV19, the J gene TRBJ2-4, with a possible D match to TRBD2 (7 bases). Trimming shortened V by 1 base and J by 0 bases, and 10 bases separated the two germline ends. The CDR3 totals 16 residues. The V gene's germline CDR1 is LNHDA and CDR2 SQIVND (reference sequence).